A single sample gave rise to the 21 T cell receptor beta chains below, sequenced in a study of shared clonotypes between healthy human individuals. Sequenced by immunoSEQ multiplex PCR; TCRdb stores in-frame clones only, minus some. The table shows roughly 1,500,000 clones, with about 98.5% occurring only once. Material for sequencing was naive CD4+ T cells sorted from blood. The subset denotes: CD45RA+ positively selected. The source is a man in his thirties or forties in good health.

V usage is TRBV6-1 and J usage is TRBJ1-2; D is undetermined. The CDR3 consists of 13 residues. Germline CDR1 is MNHNS and CDR2 is SASEGT. The V and J ends lost 2 bases and 5 bases respectively, with 9 bases between them. CDR3 nucleotide sequence: TGTGCCAGCAGTGAACGCGGCGTTTATGGCTACACCTTC. Protein product: CASSERGVYGYTF.

The chain recombines TRBV7-2 with TRBJ2-1; perhaps TRBD2 as D (6 bases). Trimming cost V 1 base and J 8 bases, with 9 bases left between them. The germline V gene encodes CDR1 SGHTA and CDR2 FQGNSA. The CDR3 is 13 amino acids. The CDR3 loop is CASSLGPSDEQFF. Written as DNA, the CDR3 is TGTGCCAGCAGCTTAGGACCTAGCGATGAGCAGTTCTTC.

The chain uses TRBV7-9 and TRBJ1-2; 8 nucleotides match TRBD1. This CDR3 has 17 residues. Unmatched junction bases numbered 13, after V lost 5 bases and J lost 2 bases. Germline CDR1 reads SEHNR; CDR2 reads FQNEAQ (reference sequence). CDR3 residues: CASSRTVPAGGNYGYTF. CDR3 nucleotides: TGTGCCAGCAGCCGTACGGTTCCGGCAGGGGGCAACTATGGCTACACCTTC.

The genes are TRBV29-1 and TRBJ2-3, with 8 bases lining up with TRBD1. Germline V gene lookup returns CDR1 SQVTM and CDR2 ANQGSEA. Trimming at V came to 4 bases and at J to 6 bases, leaving 6 bases not matched to a gene. The CDR3 sequence is 13 residues long. CDR3 sequence (DNA): TGCAGCGTTGCGACAGGGGCGTTGGATACGCAGTATTTT. It codes for CSVATGALDTQYF.

The count of this clone is one. The J gene is TRBJ2-5, the V gene TRBV18, with 8 bases identical to TRBD1. V lost 6 bases and J lost 0; bases outside the gene matches: 6. There are 15 residues in the CDR3. Germline-derived CDR1 and CDR2 are KGHSH and LQKENI. The CDR3, as DNA: TGTGCCAGCTCTCTGATGACAGGGGACCAAGAGACCCAGTACTTC. Translated: CASSLMTGDQETQYF.

The V gene is TRBV25-1, the J gene TRBJ2-2; D may be TRBD1 (5 bases). The ends were cut back, 5 bases at V and 1 base at J, with 8 bases in the middle. The CDR3 sequence is 14 residues long. The V gene's germline CDR1 is MGHDK and CDR2 SYGVNS. This chain's CDR3 is CASSLGQNTGELFF. As DNA, the CDR3 is TGTGCCAGCAGTCTTGGACAGAACACCGGGGAGCTGTTTTTT.

The table lists this clone with a count of one. J is TRBJ1-1 and V is TRBV30, with 8 bases lining up with TRBD1. Germline V gene data show CDR1 as GTSNPN and CDR2 as SVGIG (reference sequence). V dropped 3 bases and J dropped 3; count of bases not matched to a gene: 3. The length of the CDR3 is 13 residues. The CDR3 spells CAWSDRGDTEAFF. The CDR3 DNA reads as TGTGCCTGGAGCGACAGGGGCGACACTGAAGCTTTCTTT.

The gene calls are TRBV4-2 and TRBJ2-3; D is perhaps TRBD2 (6 bases). This CDR3 comprises 19 residues. Germline V gene lookup returns CDR1 LGHNA and CDR2 YNFKEQ. V lost 0 bases, J lost 3 bases, and 22 bases lay in between. The CDR3 region has the DNA TGTGCCAGCAGCCAAGAACCCTCTACTCTAGCGACTTTAACAGATACGCAGTATTTT. This translates into CASSQEPSTLATLTDTQYF.

V gene TRBV19 combines with J gene TRBJ2-1; 10 bases map to TRBD1. Unmatched junction bases numbered 7, after V lost 6 bases and J lost 8 bases. Germline V CDR1 and CDR2: LNHDA, SQIVND (reference sequence). The CDR3 is made up of 14 amino acids. CDR3 nucleotide sequence: TGTGCCAGTAGCGACAGGGGGCGTCAGGATGAGCAGTTCTTC. It encodes CASSDRGRQDEQFF. The full variable domain, in which reference TRBV19 and TRBJ2-1 provide the parts outside the CDR3, is DGGITQSPKYLFRKEGQNVTLSCEQNLNHDAMYWYRQDPGQGLRLIYYSQIVNDFQKGDIAEGYSVSREKKESFPLTVTSAQKNPTAFYLCASSDRGRQDEQFFGPGTRLTVL.

On this clone itself: This specimen includes other DNA sequences encoding the same CDR3. This sequence joins TRBV27 and TRBJ2-1; no firm D call. V was shortened by 2 bases and J by 2 bases, with 4 bases between the two germline ends. This CDR3 contains 13 residues. Germline V gene data show CDR1 as MNHEY and CDR2 as SMNVEV (reference sequence). The CDR3 reads CASSLPPYNEQFF. The DNA of the CDR3 is TGTGCCAGCAGTTTACCGCCCTACAATGAGCAGTTCTTC.

The chain employs TRBV20-1 and TRBJ2-1; D is unresolved. The germline V gene encodes CDR1 DFQATT and CDR2 SNEGSKA (reference sequence). This CDR3 has 10 amino acids. V was cut by 5 bases and J by 10 bases, with 9 bases left in between. In DNA form, the CDR3 reads TGCAGTGCTGTAAGTTACGAGCAGTTCTTC. Protein product: CSAVSYEQFF.

The chain recombines TRBV7-9 with TRBJ2-3; D unresolved. Germline-derived CDR1 and CDR2 are SEHNR and FQNEAQ (reference sequence). The germline V and J ends were trimmed by 3 bases and 2 bases, with 9 bases remaining between them. This CDR3 contains 14 residues. The CDR3: CASSLGRVTDTQYF. The CDR3, as DNA: TGTGCCAGCAGCTTGGGCAGAGTCACAGATACGCAGTATTTT.

The chain links TRBV4-3 to TRBJ2-7; 8 nucleotides align to TRBD2. The CDR3 is 14 residues long. Trimming cost V 1 base and J 6 bases; bases outside gene matches: 5. In germline, CDR1 is LGHNA, CDR2 YSLEER. In nucleotides, the CDR3 is TGCGCCAGCAGCCAAGCGGGAGGGCCCGGCGAGCAGTACTTC. Translated, it gives CASSQAGGPGEQYF.

This clone appeared a single time. CDR3 loop: CASSLDAGGQETQYF. The DNA of the CDR3 is TGTGCCAGCAGCTTGGACGCTGGGGGCCAAGAGACCCAGTACTTC. The chain recombines TRBV5-4 with TRBJ2-5, with D tentatively TRBD1 or TRBD2 (5 bases each). The germline CDR1 and CDR2 sequences are SGHNT and YYREEE (reference sequence). Deletions cut 0 bases from V and 1 base from J, with 10 bases between. This CDR3 spans 15 amino acids. Full variable domain (missing parts from reference TRBV5-4 and TRBJ2-5): ETGVTQSPTHLIKTRGQQVTLRCSSQSGHNTVSWYQQALGQGPQFIFQYYREEENGRGNFPPRFSGLQFPNYSSELNVNALELDDSALYLCASSLDAGGQETQYFGPGTRLLVL.

The CDR3 loop is CASSKEGQQGDYGYTF. CDR3 in DNA: TGTGCCAGCAGCAAAGAAGGGCAACAGGGCGACTATGGCTACACCTTC. J is TRBJ1-2 and V is TRBV21-1; the table names TRBD1, a call not compared with the DNA. TRBV21-1 is assigned pseudogene status. This CDR3 is built from 16 residues.

The chain joins TRBV11-2 to TRBJ2-5, with 8 bases fitting TRBD1. CDR3 length: 17 amino acids. The germline CDR1 and CDR2 sequences are SGHAT and FQNNGV. V was pared by 4 bases and J by 4 bases, with 14 bases of the junction left unmatched. CDR3 in amino acids: CASSSSTGVLGGETQYF. DNA for the CDR3: TGTGCCAGCAGCTCCTCGACAGGGGTATTAGGCGGAGAGACCCAGTACTTC.

V and J are TRBV18 and TRBJ1-4; a weak D match, TRBD1 (5 bases). V was shortened by 3 bases and J by 8 bases, with 22 bases between the two germline ends. The CDR3 spans 17 residues. Germline assignment: CDR1 KGHSH and CDR2 LQKENI. CDR3 DNA: TGTGCCAGCTCACCGGGCAGGGTAGTGGTTCTTTCGGAAAAACTGTTTTTT. It encodes CASSPGRVVVLSEKLFF.

V gene TRBV11-2 combines with J gene TRBJ2-7; 9 bases align to TRBD1. Per the germline V gene, CDR1 is SGHAT and CDR2 is FQNNGV. This CDR3 spans 15 amino acids. V lost 5 bases to trimming and J lost 4 bases; unmatched junction nucleotides: 9. The CDR3 sequence: CASSPLSGQGYEQYF. For the CDR3, the DNA is TGTGCCAGCAGCCCGTTATCCGGACAGGGGTACGAGCAGTACTTC. Full variable domain (rest looked up from reference TRBV11-2 and TRBJ2-7): EAGVAQSPRYKIIEKRQSVAFWCNPISGHATLYWYQQILGQGPKLLIQFQNNGVVDDSQLPKDRFSAERLKGVDSTLKIQPAKLEDSAVYLCASSPLSGQGYEQYFGPGTRLTVT.

In this sample, this clone turned up once. CDR3 amino acids: CASSRGLAGPLGAQYF. The CDR3 DNA is TGTGCCAGCAGTAGGGGACTAGCGGGTCCTCTTGGGGCCCAGTACTTC. The V and J genes are TRBV7-9 and TRBJ2-5; TRBD2 agrees at 12 bases. From germline, CDR1 is SEHNR and CDR2 FQNEAQ (reference sequence). Trimming removed 6 bases from V and 9 bases from J; junction bases left unmatched: 14. This CDR3 has 16 residues.

CDR3 region: CASSAGGRVNQPQHF. The CDR3 DNA is TGTGCCAGCAGTGCAGGGGGCAGGGTAAATCAGCCCCAGCATTTT. The chain couples TRBV28 to TRBJ1-5, with 8 bases identical to TRBD1. Unmatched junction bases numbered 7, after V lost 5 bases and J lost 4 bases. Germline V lookup: CDR1 MDHEN, CDR2 SYDVKM. The CDR3 contains 15 residues. The full variable domain, rest sourced from reference TRBV28 and TRBJ1-5, is DVKVTQSSRYLVKRTGEKVFLECVQDMDHENMFWYRQDPGLGLRLIYFSYDVKMKEKGDIPEGYSVSREKKERFSLILESASTNQTSMYLCASSAGGRVNQPQHFGDGTRLSIL.

The V call is TRBV7-9, the J call TRBJ1-1; weak D call: TRBD1 (5 bases). The length of the CDR3 is 17 residues. Germline loops: CDR1 SEHNR, CDR2 FQNEAQ (reference sequence). V lost 0 bases to trimming and J lost 2 bases, with 16 bases between them. The CDR3 DNA is TGTGCCAGCAGCTTAGCGCGGGGGGTTGGCAGAAACACTGAAGCTTTCTTT. The encoded protein is CASSLARGVGRNTEAFF.